Presented here are 2 T cell receptor beta chains from one specimen sequenced in a study of response to subunit inactivated influenza vaccine. MiXCR was run by TCRdb on the RT-PCR reads, yielding one entry per CDR3 protein. The table has 150,000 or so distinct CDR3 sequences, roughly 11% seen once. Source: non-naive T cells sorted from PBMCs, taken 40 to 50 days after vaccination. The source of these receptors is a man aged 45-65 years who received an inactivated influenza vaccine.

This clonotype was detected a few times. The V gene is TRBV6-1, the J gene TRBJ2-1; TRBD1 is a possible D gene (6 bases). This CDR3 comprises 16 residues. The germline V and J ends were trimmed by 6 bases and 0 bases, with 15 bases remaining between them. Germline values: CDR1 MNHNS, CDR2 SASEGT. The CDR3 loop reads CASRPGGQSSYNEQFF. The CDR3 coding sequence is TGTGCCAGCAGGCCCGGTGGACAGAGCTCCTACAATGAGCAGTTCTTC.

This clonotype has just a few counts. This chain connects TRBV29-1 to TRBJ1-1; D is perhaps TRBD1 (5 bases). CDR1 and CDR2 from the germline V gene are SQVTM and ANQGSEA. Trimming pared 0 bases from V and 3 bases from J, leaving 14 bases between. The CDR3 extends over 15 amino acids. The CDR3 DNA is TGCAGCGTTGAAGATAGGTGGGGGGTGGACACTGAAGCTTTCTTT. Translating it yields CSVEDRWGVDTEAFF.